The 32 T cell receptor beta chains reported below all come from one sample, sequenced in a study of CD4 T cells in relation to SARS-CoV-2 and coronaviruses. CD4+ T cells from unexposed donors were obtained before the COVID-19 pandemic (2011-2018). After roughly 9 days of culture, CD4+ T cells were isolated. Their cognate antigens are unknown. TCRdb's table, derived via immunoSEQ multiplex PCR, lists solely in-frame clones and lacks some. Here the sample spans approximately 21,000 clones, approximately 78% being singletons. Sequences were obtained from CD4+ T cells from PBMCs, cultured in vitro. The receptors shown here come from a human donor in good health.

This clone has only one observation. This rearrangement joins TRBV18 to TRBJ2-7, with D unresolved. Trimming left V 7 bases short and J 1 base short, with 17 bases between. Looked up from germline, CDR1 is KGHSH and CDR2 is LQKENI. The CDR3 has 15 amino acids. CDR3 bases: TGTGCCAGCTACATATCCCGGACGGTATCCTACGAGCAGTACTTC. This translates into CASYISRTVSYEQYF.

The CDR3 is CASSPFEVNYEQYF. The CDR3 bases are TGTGCCAGCTCACCGTTTGAGGTGAACTACGAGCAGTACTTC. The chain uses TRBV18 and TRBJ2-7; D call uncertain. The germline V gene has CDR1 KGHSH and CDR2 LQKENI. V was trimmed by 3 bases and J by 3 bases, leaving 12 bases between them. The CDR3 is made up of 14 amino acids.

The V and J genes are TRBV11-3 and TRBJ2-1, with TRBD2 matching over 9 bases. Germline V gene lookup returns CDR1 SGHNT and CDR2 YENEEA. The V gene end was trimmed by 5 bases and the J gene end by 0 bases; junction bases not matched to a gene: 5. This CDR3 spans 16 amino acids. CDR3 sequence reads: CASSPRSGSSYNEQFF. In nucleotides, the CDR3 is TGTGCCAGCAGCCCACGTAGCGGGAGCTCCTACAATGAGCAGTTCTTC.

V and J are TRBV27 and TRBJ1-1, with D hard to call. Germline CDR1 MNHEY, CDR2 SMNVEV (reference sequence). V lost 2 bases, J lost 1 base, and 5 bases lay in between. This CDR3 has 13 amino acids. CDR3 in DNA: TGTGCCAGCAGTTTAGCCAGGAACACTGAAGCTTTCTTT. Amino acids: CASSLARNTEAFF.

This clone appeared once. The chain employs TRBV7-9 and TRBJ2-1; 7 nucleotides line up with TRBD2. V lost 5 bases, J lost 2 bases, and 6 bases stayed unmatched. Germline V gives CDR1 SEHNR, CDR2 FQNEAQ (reference sequence). CDR3 length: 15 amino acids. CDR3 in amino acids: CASSLSSGPYNEQFF. In DNA, the CDR3 is TGTGCCAGCAGCCTGTCTAGCGGACCCTACAATGAGCAGTTCTTC.

V gene TRBV18 combines with J gene TRBJ2-1; D is ambiguous. CDR1 KGHSH and CDR2 LQKENI come from the germline V gene. The CDR3 covers 15 residues. Trimming took 2 bases from V and 4 from J, leaving 12 bases between them. For the CDR3, the DNA is TGTGCCAGCTCACCATCAACAGCAACTTACAATGAGCAGTTCTTC. This sequence encodes CASSPSTATYNEQFF.

V and J are TRBV10-1 and TRBJ1-5; 9 positions match TRBD1. After removal of 5 bases from V and 4 bases from J, the junction contained 3 bases not matched to a gene. CDR3 size: 14 residues. Germline V gene lookup returns CDR1 WNHNN and CDR2 SYGVQD (reference sequence). The CDR3 is CASSPGTGNQPQHF. CDR3 coding DNA: TGCGCCAGCAGTCCCGGGACAGGGAATCAGCCCCAGCATTTT.

V is TRBV6-1 and J is TRBJ2-2, with 12 bases fitting TRBD2. Germline CDR1 MNHNS, CDR2 SASEGT. The CDR3 spans 18 residues. The junction had 6 bases not matched to a gene; V was cut back by 4 bases and J by 0 bases. The CDR3 protein is CASSALAGGSSNTGELFF. The CDR3 DNA reads as TGTGCCAGCAGTGCACTAGCGGGAGGTTCGTCGAACACCGGGGAGCTGTTTTTT.

The chain has TRBV6-5 and TRBJ1-2, with D unclear. Between the trimmed V and J ends, which lost 5 bases and 4 bases, there was a span of 8 bases. Germline loops: CDR1 MNHEY, CDR2 SVGAGI. There are 12 residues in the CDR3. The CDR3 region is CASSTYPYGYTF. DNA for the CDR3: TGTGCCAGCAGTACCTATCCCTATGGCTACACCTTC.

This chain links TRBV4-2 with TRBJ2-6, with D possibly being TRBD1 (6 bases). Germline V gene data show CDR1 as LGHNA and CDR2 as YNFKEQ. Trimming left V 4 bases short and J 2 bases short, with 18 bases between. This CDR3 spans 18 amino acids. CDR3 amino acids: CASSPGEHTSAGANVLTF. The CDR3 bases are TGTGCCAGCAGCCCAGGGGAGCATACGTCGGCTGGGGCCAACGTCCTGACTTTC.

V is TRBV23-1 and J is TRBJ1-2; 10 bases align to TRBD1. TRBV23-1 belongs to the ORF category, with a function that is uncertain. J gave up 7 bases and V 6 bases, and 8 bases lay outside the gene matches. The CDR3 is 14 amino acids. The CDR3, as DNA: TGCGCCAGCAGCGACGACAGGGGGCTCAGTGGCTACACCTTC. Protein product: CASSDDRGLSGYTF.

The chain links TRBV11-3 to TRBJ2-5; 7 bases fit TRBD1. Germline V CDR1 and CDR2: SGHNT, YENEEA. This CDR3 is 15 amino acids long. Losses at the gene ends were 2 bases for V and 6 bases for J; bases not matched to a gene: 9. CDR3 loop: CASSLTDRVGKTQYF. Here the CDR3 DNA reads TGTGCCAGCAGCTTAACAGACAGGGTTGGAAAGACCCAGTACTTC.

This clone is medium-sized in the sample. The J gene is TRBJ2-2, the V gene TRBV19, with TRBD2 identical over 7 bases. The CDR3 runs 16 residues. Germline assignment: CDR1 LNHDA and CDR2 SQIVND (reference sequence). V dropped 7 bases and J dropped 1; count of bases not matched to a gene: 9. In nucleotides, the CDR3 is TGTGCCAGTAATTCTTTTGCGGGAGAGAACACCGGGGAGCTGTTTTTT. Translation: CASNSFAGENTGELFF.

This chain's CDR3 is CSANEAFF. The CDR3, as DNA: TGCAGTGCGAATGAAGCTTTCTTT. This rearrangement joins TRBV20-1 to TRBJ1-1; D is uncertain. This CDR3 contains 8 residues. Between the trimmed V and J ends, which lost 6 bases and 7 bases, there was a span of 3 bases. Germline CDR1 DFQATT, CDR2 SNEGSKA (reference sequence).

The V call is TRBV2, the J call TRBJ2-7; 9 bases align to TRBD1. The V gene end was trimmed by 3 bases and the J gene end by 4 bases; junction bases not matched to a gene: 4. Germline-derived CDR1 and CDR2 are SNHLY and FYNNEI. There are 14 residues in the CDR3. The CDR3 coding sequence is TGTGCCAGCAGTGACGGGACAGGGCGGTACGAGCAGTACTTC. Translation: CASSDGTGRYEQYF.

The chain is built from TRBV7-2 and TRBJ2-1, with a weak D call TRBD2 (5 bases). This CDR3 comprises 18 residues. CDR1 is SGHTA, CDR2 FQGNSA, per germline. The V gene lost 1 base and the J gene lost 7 bases, with 23 bases spanning the gap. The CDR3 coding sequence is TGTGCCAGCAGCTTAGGGGCGCGGTCTGAGCGTCGGAGGAATGAGCAGTTCTTC. It yields the protein CASSLGARSERRRNEQFF.

CDR3 protein: CASSSTGPNSPLHF. The DNA for the CDR3 is TGTGCCAGCAGCTCGACAGGGCCCAATTCACCCCTCCACTTT. The chain couples TRBV9 to TRBJ1-6; 7 bases map to TRBD1. The CDR3 is 14 residues long. Trimming at V came to 4 bases and at J to 7 bases, leaving 5 bases not matched to a gene. Germline CDR1 and CDR2: SGDLS and YYNGEE.

This sequence joins TRBV12-3 or TRBV12-4 and TRBJ2-2; no definite D call. CDR3 size: 13 residues. The ends were cut back, 3 bases at V and 4 bases at J, with 6 bases in the middle. The CDR3 sequence: CASSFTGTGELFF. In DNA form, the CDR3 reads TGTGCCAGCAGTTTTACGGGCACCGGGGAGCTGTTTTTT.

The chain is built from TRBV30 and TRBJ1-1; D is unclear. Germline CDR1 GTSNPN, CDR2 SVGIG (reference sequence). CDR3 length: 14 amino acids. V was clipped by 3 bases and J by 1 base, with 12 bases between them. CDR3 sequence: CAWSAYDTNTEAFF. CDR3 nucleotide sequence: TGTGCCTGGAGCGCTTATGACACGAACACTGAAGCTTTCTTT.

The CDR3 sequence: CASSPGLDTEAFF. For the CDR3, the DNA is TGTGCCAGCTCACCAGGGTTGGACACTGAAGCTTTCTTT. The chain links TRBV18 to TRBJ1-1; D unclear. CDR3 length: 13 amino acids. Trimming took off 2 bases at V and 3 bases at J, with 7 bases between the two ends. The germline V gene has CDR1 KGHSH and CDR2 LQKENI.

The chain links TRBV5-6 to TRBJ1-3, with D unresolved. Trimming took off 3 bases at V and 4 bases at J, with 8 bases between the two ends. Germline V gene sequence: CDR1 SGHDT, CDR2 YYEEEE. This CDR3 is built from 13 residues. The CDR3 sequence: CASSSTGGNTIYF. The DNA of the CDR3 is TGTGCCAGCAGCTCTACCGGGGGAAACACCATATATTTT.

The chain uses TRBV2 and TRBJ2-4; 8 bases align to TRBD1. CDR3 length: 14 residues. From germline, CDR1 is SNHLY and CDR2 FYNNEI. The J segment lost 4 bases and the V segment lost 7 bases, leaving 6 bases of the junction unmatched. CDR3 sequence: CASNQGAGKNIQYF. CDR3 in DNA: TGTGCCAGCAATCAGGGGGCGGGGAAAAACATTCAGTACTTC.

The chain's CDR3 is CASSQGQWNNEQFF. The CDR3 DNA follows: TGCGCCAGCAGCCAAGGGCAGTGGAACAATGAGCAGTTCTTC. This chain links TRBV4-1 with TRBJ2-1; D not certain. This CDR3 has 14 residues. The germline gives CDR1 MGHRA, CDR2 YSYEKL. The germline V and J ends were trimmed by 1 base and 5 bases, with 9 bases remaining between them.

This clone was picked up a small number of times. CDR3 DNA: TGTGCCAGCAGCCAAGATGCGGCTATTGGGCAGTTCTTC. This sequence encodes CASSQDAAIGQFF. This sequence joins TRBV4-2 and TRBJ2-1, with D unclear. The germline V and J ends were trimmed by 0 bases and 12 bases, with 12 bases remaining between them. This CDR3 spans 13 amino acids. Germline V gene lookup returns CDR1 LGHNA and CDR2 YNFKEQ.

The chain is built from TRBV27 and TRBJ1-6; D unclear. The CDR3 spans 14 residues. V was cut by 7 bases and J by 0 bases, with 7 bases left in between. CDR1 and CDR2 from the germline V gene are MNHEY and SMNVEV (reference sequence). The CDR3 protein is CASMGSSYNSPLHF. The DNA of the CDR3 is TGTGCCAGCATGGGGAGCTCCTATAATTCACCCCTCCACTTT.

This chain links TRBV2 with TRBJ2-7; D might be TRBD1 or TRBD2, each matching 5 bases. Germline values: CDR1 SNHLY, CDR2 FYNNEI. This CDR3 region has 13 residues. With 5 bases removed from V and 5 bases from J, the gap between germline ends came to 13 bases. The CDR3, as DNA: TGTGCCAGCAGTATGGGGGTTTCCAACGAGCAGTACTTC. Protein product: CASSMGVSNEQYF.

The chain employs TRBV25-1 and TRBJ2-5; D possibly corresponds to TRBD1 (6 bases). The V and J ends lost 6 bases and 5 bases respectively, with 19 bases between them. CDR1 MGHDK and CDR2 SYGVNS come from the germline V gene. The CDR3 is made up of 15 amino acids. The CDR3 sequence: CASSLGRVQGETQYF. In DNA, the CDR3 is TGTGCCAGCAGCCTCGGACGGGTCCAGGGGGAGACCCAGTACTTC.

The CDR3 DNA follows: TGTGCCAGCAGCCAAGAAGGGCTGGCTAGCGGGAACGTTGAGCAGTTCTTC. Its translation: CASSQEGLASGNVEQFF. V usage is TRBV3-1 (or the pseudogene TRBV3-2) and J usage is TRBJ2-1; TRBD2 matches 9 bases. The trim removed 0 bases at V and 9 bases at J, leaving 12 bases unmatched. The CDR3 spans 17 residues. Germline-derived CDR1 and CDR2 are LGHDT and YNNKEL (reference sequence).

This clone has only one observation. The chain combines TRBV6-5 with TRBJ2-2; D is possibly TRBD1 (6 bases). Germline V gene data show CDR1 as MNHEY and CDR2 as SVGAGI. With 5 bases removed from V and 5 bases from J, the gap between germline ends came to 15 bases. The CDR3 spans 15 residues. The CDR3 sequence is CASSRTGLRTGELFF. CDR3 coding DNA: TGTGCCAGCAGTCGAACAGGGTTGCGGACCGGGGAGCTGTTTTTT.

The chain combines TRBV5-1 with TRBJ2-3, with TRBD1 as a possible D gene (5 bases). The CDR3 length is 14 residues. Trimming left V 3 bases short and J 2 bases short, with 10 bases between. The germline gives CDR1 SGHRS, CDR2 YFSETQ. The CDR3 DNA reads as TGCGCCAGCAGCTCGGGCAGGGTCACAGATACGCAGTATTTT. Translated, it gives CASSSGRVTDTQYF. The full variable domain, with the rest looked up from reference TRBV5-1 and TRBJ2-3, is KAGVTQTPRYLIKTRGQQVTLSCSPISGHRSVSWYQQTPGQGLQFLFEYFSETQRNKGNFPGRFSGRQFSNSRSEMNVSTLELGDSALYLCASSSGRVTDTQYFGPGTRLTVL.

The chain combines TRBV5-4 with TRBJ2-1; 11 positions agree with TRBD2. CDR3 length: 16 residues. Germline CDR1 and CDR2: SGHNT and YYREEE (reference sequence). V shed 4 bases, J shed 9 bases, and the junction held 12 bases outside the gene matches. This CDR3 is CASSGMTSGKTGEQFF. As DNA, the CDR3 is TGTGCCAGCAGCGGGATGACTAGCGGGAAGACGGGTGAGCAGTTCTTC.

The chain employs TRBV6-2 or TRBV6-3 and TRBJ2-7; D ambiguous. V lost 2 bases and J lost 2, with 19 bases in between. Germline V gene sequence: CDR1 MNHEY, CDR2 SVGEGT. The CDR3 extends over 17 amino acids. CDR3 in DNA: TGTGCCAGCAGTTACCCCCGCGCACAGACCTCAGCCTACGAGCAGTACTTC. It codes for CASSYPRAQTSAYEQYF.